The 23 T cell receptor beta chains below were found in one sample sequenced in a study of control samples from healthy donors and cancer patients. The data were produced by immunoSEQ multiplex PCR, yet TCRdb's version contains in-frame clones alone and is incomplete. The sample records about 140,000 clones, 75% to 90% being singletons. What was sequenced was blood. These receptors all come from a man aged 25 to 45 in good health.

The chain combines TRBV7-9 with TRBJ1-2; 9 bases are a match to TRBD1. V was pared by 4 bases and J by 7 bases, with 7 bases of the junction left unmatched. Germline lookup yields CDR1 SEHNR and CDR2 FQNEAQ (reference sequence). The CDR3 has 14 residues. CDR3 coding DNA: TGTGCCAGCAGCTCACAGGGGGCGGACCGTGGCTACACCTTC. Protein product: CASSSQGADRGYTF.

The chain joins TRBV24-1 to TRBJ2-2; 8 nucleotides agree with TRBD1. Germline assignment: CDR1 KGHDR and CDR2 SFDVKD. V trimming: 3 bases; J trimming: 6 bases; junction bases outside the gene matches: 5. The CDR3 sequence is 15 residues long. The CDR3 is CATSDGAGGPGELFF. Written as DNA, the CDR3 is TGTGCCACCAGTGATGGAGCAGGGGGCCCCGGGGAGCTGTTTTTT.

The chain combines TRBV28 with TRBJ1-1; D gene uncertain. V lost 2 bases, J lost 1 base, and 2 bases lay in between. Per the germline V gene, CDR1 is MDHEN and CDR2 is SYDVKM. The CDR3 loop spans 12 amino acids. The CDR3 sequence is CASSLQNTEAFF. For the CDR3, the DNA is TGTGCCAGCAGTTTACAGAACACTGAAGCTTTCTTT. Drawing the rest from reference TRBV28 and TRBJ1-1, the complete variable domain is DVKVTQSSRYLVKRTGEKVFLECVQDMDHENMFWYRQDPGLGLRLIYFSYDVKMKEKGDIPEGYSVSREKKERFSLILESASTNQTSMYLCASSLQNTEAFFGQGTRLTVV.

The chain recombines TRBV2 with TRBJ1-1, with 9 nucleotides matching TRBD1. From germline, CDR1 is SNHLY and CDR2 FYNNEI. V shed 6 bases and J 11 bases; nucleotides not matched to a gene: 10. The CDR3 is made up of 13 amino acids. CDR3: CASRVRDRDSAFF. The CDR3, as DNA: TGTGCCAGCAGAGTCCGGGACAGGGATTCGGCTTTCTTT.

This chain joins TRBV5-8 and TRBJ2-7; D is uncertain. This CDR3 region has 11 residues. Germline V lookup: CDR1 SGHTS, CDR2 YDEGEE. Deletions cut 0 bases from V and 2 bases from J, with 0 bases between. CDR3 residues: CASSLAYEQYF. The CDR3 coding sequence is TGTGCCAGCAGCTTGGCCTACGAGCAGTACTTC.

The chain combines TRBV7-9 with TRBJ2-7, with 7 bases lining up with TRBD2. CDR1 and CDR2 from the germline V gene are SEHNR and FQNEAQ (reference sequence). V trimming: 5 bases; J trimming: 1 base; junction bases outside the gene matches: 11. CDR3 length: 16 amino acids. CDR3 residues: CASSRSGGQGSYEQYF. DNA of the CDR3: TGTGCCAGCAGCCGATCGGGGGGTCAAGGGTCCTACGAGCAGTACTTC. Supplemented by reference TRBV7-9 and TRBJ2-7, the full variable domain reads DTGVSQNPRHKITKRGQNVTFRCDPISEHNRLYWYRQTLGQGPEFLTYFQNEAQLEKSRLLSDRFSAERPKGSFSTLEIQRTEQGDSAMYLCASSRSGGQGSYEQYFGPGTRLTVT.

This CDR3 is CASSGVAMNTEAFF. In DNA, the CDR3 is TGCGCCAGCTCAGGGGTGGCGATGAACACTGAAGCTTTCTTT. The chain uses TRBV5-1 and TRBJ1-1; D is possibly TRBD1 (6 bases). Trimming pared 7 bases from V and 0 bases from J, leaving 13 bases between. CDR1 and CDR2 from the germline V gene are SGHRS and YFSETQ. The CDR3 length is 14 residues.

This chain joins TRBV7-2 and TRBJ2-5; 8 bases match TRBD2. The CDR3 is 15 residues long. Per germline, CDR1 SGHTA and CDR2 FQGNSA. With 1 base clipped from V and 4 bases from J, the junction kept 5 bases outside the gene matches. This chain's CDR3 is CASSLDGRAGETQYF. DNA of the CDR3: TGTGCCAGCAGCTTAGACGGGAGGGCGGGAGAGACCCAGTACTTC.

The gene calls are TRBV7-2 and TRBJ2-1, with 8 bases matching TRBD2. V trimming: 1 base; J trimming: 8 bases; junction bases outside the gene matches: 10. Germline values: CDR1 SGHTA, CDR2 FQGNSA. This CDR3 contains 16 residues. CDR3 protein: CASSLVATSERYEQFF. The CDR3 DNA reads as TGTGCCAGCAGCTTAGTGGCGACTAGCGAAAGGTATGAGCAGTTCTTC. Supplemented by reference TRBV7-2 and TRBJ2-1, the full variable domain reads GAGVSQSPSNKVTEKGKDVELRCDPISGHTALYWYRQSLGQGLEFLIYFQGNSAPDKSGLPSDRFSAERTGGSVSTLTIQRTQQEDSAVYLCASSLVATSERYEQFFGPGTRLTVL.

The V and J genes are TRBV7-8 and TRBJ2-5; 7 nucleotides match TRBD1. J gave up 6 bases and V 5 bases, and 21 bases lay outside the gene matches. Germline lookup yields CDR1 SGHVS and CDR2 FQNEAQ. The CDR3 contains 18 residues. In DNA, the CDR3 is TGTGCCAGCAGCCAGAACAAGCTCACAGGGGACCCCAGCCAGACCCAGTACTTC. Its protein is CASSQNKLTGDPSQTQYF.

The genes are TRBV27 and TRBJ1-2, with D unclear. CDR3 length equals 13 residues. Germline V gene data show CDR1 as MNHEY and CDR2 as SMNVEV (reference sequence). V gave up 5 bases and J gave up 2 bases, with 9 bases separating them. The CDR3 DNA follows: TGTGCCAGCAGTCGGTCAGAAAACTATGGCTACACCTTC. Protein sequence: CASSRSENYGYTF.

The V and J genes are TRBV4-2 and TRBJ2-7; perhaps D is TRBD1 or TRBD2 (5 bases each). Germline CDR1 LGHNA, CDR2 YNFKEQ. CDR3 length: 15 amino acids. The V and J ends lost 2 bases and 4 bases respectively, with 15 bases between them. The CDR3 DNA is TGTGCCAGCAGCCAATACGGGGATGGGGGATACGAGCAGTACTTC. Its protein product is CASSQYGDGGYEQYF.

The chain uses TRBV6-2 or TRBV6-3 and TRBJ1-6; D is uncertain. V was shortened by 0 bases and J by 9 bases, with 15 bases between the two germline ends. The length of the CDR3 is 16 residues. Germline CDR1 reads MNHEY; CDR2 reads SVGEGT. CDR3 DNA sequence: TGTGCCAGCAGTTACTCGAAATCGGGCGGCTTTTCACCCCTCCACTTT. This translates into CASSYSKSGGFSPLHF.

The rearrangement uses TRBV5-1 and TRBJ2-3, with 11 nucleotides matching TRBD2. CDR1 and CDR2 (germline): SGHRS, YFSETQ. This CDR3 comprises 16 residues. The V segment lost 3 bases and the J segment 7 bases; nucleotides outside the gene matches: 10. The CDR3, as DNA: TGCGCCAGCAGCTCTCGTAGCGGGGGGGCCTTGAATACGCAGTATTTT. Protein product: CASSSRSGGALNTQYF.

This clone appeared a single time. The chain combines TRBV9 with TRBJ2-1; 9 nucleotides line up with TRBD1. The CDR3 spans 15 residues. Germline lookup yields CDR1 SGDLS and CDR2 YYNGEE. With V trimmed by 1 base and J by 4 bases, 3 bases remained unmatched. CDR3 in DNA: TGTGCCAGCAGCGTACGGACAGGGGCGTACAATGAGCAGTTCTTC. Encoded protein: CASSVRTGAYNEQFF.

The chain combines TRBV27 with TRBJ1-1, with D possibly being TRBD1 (6 bases). The CDR3 is 15 residues long. Germline-derived CDR1 and CDR2 are MNHEY and SMNVEV (reference sequence). V shed 5 bases and J shed 0 bases, with 13 bases lying between them. CDR3 region: CASSPRGVVNTEAFF. In nucleotides, the CDR3 is TGTGCCAGCAGTCCAAGGGGGGTGGTGAACACTGAAGCTTTCTTT.

The chain combines TRBV6-2 or TRBV6-3 with TRBJ2-3; D ambiguous. Germline CDR1 MNHEY, CDR2 SVGEGT. The V gene lost 6 bases and the J gene lost 0 bases, with 7 bases spanning the gap. The CDR3 covers 13 residues. The CDR3 here is CASSPDSTDTQYF. CDR3 nucleotide sequence: TGTGCCAGCAGCCCTGACAGCACAGATACGCAGTATTTT.

This chain connects TRBV19 to TRBJ2-1; a possible D gene is TRBD1 (5 bases). Looked up from germline, CDR1 is LNHDA and CDR2 is SQIVND (reference sequence). The CDR3 is 15 residues long. V was cut by 6 bases and J by 7 bases, with 19 bases left in between. The DNA of the CDR3 is TGTGCCAGTAGCGACGCAGGCAGGGTGGGGAATGAGCAGTTCTTC. This gives the protein CASSDAGRVGNEQFF. The full variable domain, in which reference TRBV19 and TRBJ2-1 provide the parts outside the CDR3, is DGGITQSPKYLFRKEGQNVTLSCEQNLNHDAMYWYRQDPGQGLRLIYYSQIVNDFQKGDIAEGYSVSREKKESFPLTVTSAQKNPTAFYLCASSDAGRVGNEQFFGPGTRLTVL.

The chain joins TRBV9 to TRBJ2-3, with TRBD2 identical over 12 bases. The CDR3 totals 15 residues. The germline CDR1 and CDR2 sequences are SGDLS and YYNGEE. V trimming: 4 bases; J trimming: 4 bases; junction bases outside the gene matches: 4. The CDR3 nucleotides are TGTGCCAGCAGCCCTAGCGGGGGGGCCTCAGATACGCAGTATTTT. This gives the protein CASSPSGGASDTQYF. The full variable domain, its missing parts supplied by reference TRBV9 and TRBJ2-3, is DSGVTQTPKHLITATGQRVTLRCSPRSGDLSVYWYQQSLDQGLQFLIQYYNGEERAKGNILERFSAQQFPDLHSELNLSSLELGDSALYFCASSPSGGASDTQYFGPGTRLTVL.

Concerning this clone itself: A read error may produce the germline difference seen at one junction end. The chain joins TRBV19 to TRBJ2-1; D might be TRBD1 or TRBD2, each matching 5 bases. The CDR3 length is 13 residues. In germline, CDR1 is LNHDA, CDR2 SQIVND (reference sequence). DNA for the CDR3: TGTGCCAGCAGTATGGGGGTTTACAATGAGCAGTTCTTC. Amino acid sequence: CASSMGVYNEQFF.

The V and J genes are TRBV19 and TRBJ1-4; D might be TRBD1 (5 bases). The CDR3 runs to 15 residues. The V end lost 5 bases, the J end lost 3 bases, and 13 bases lay between the germline ends. CDR1 LNHDA and CDR2 SQIVND come from the germline V gene (reference sequence). Here the CDR3 reads CASSERQRANEKLFF. The CDR3 DNA sequence: TGTGCCAGTAGTGAAAGACAGAGAGCTAATGAAAAACTGTTTTTT.

The chain joins TRBV7-3 to TRBJ2-1; tentative D call: TRBD2 (5 bases). This CDR3 has 14 amino acids. CDR1 is SGHTA and CDR2 is FQGTGA in the germline V gene. The V end was cut by 2 bases, the J end by 8 bases, with 13 bases between. Here the CDR3 reads CASSLYPRAYEQFF. The DNA for the CDR3 is TGTGCCAGCAGCTTATACCCGAGGGCCTATGAGCAGTTCTTC.

The rearrangement uses TRBV5-1 and TRBJ1-2, with D perhaps TRBD1 (6 bases). CDR3 length: 12 residues. V lost 2 bases and J lost 14, with 16 bases in between. The V gene's germline CDR1 is SGHRS and CDR2 YFSETQ. CDR3 protein: CASSFPGQKWTF. The CDR3 coding sequence is TGCGCCAGCAGCTTTCCGGGACAAAAATGGACCTTC.